These 20 T cell receptor beta chains came from one sample sequenced in a study of long-term antiretroviral therapy in people with HIV. The run of the v3.0 immunoSEQ assay was at survey level. Sequenced by immunoSEQ multiplex PCR; TCRdb stores in-frame clones only, minus some. Here the sample spans over 30,000 clones, about 97% being singletons. Sequenced material: unsorted PBMCs, taken 6.9 years after starting antiretroviral therapy. The receptors originated from a man aged 25-40 years with HIV.

The chain recombines TRBV19 with TRBJ1-5; no firm D call. The germline V gene has CDR1 LNHDA and CDR2 SQIVND (reference sequence). CDR3 length: 15 residues. V was shortened by 4 bases and J by 4 bases, with 14 bases between the two germline ends. The CDR3, as DNA: TGTGCCAGTAGTAGCGGTCCTGGCAGGAATCAGCCCCAGCATTTT. Translating gives CASSSGPGRNQPQHF.

This rearrangement joins TRBV5-1 to TRBJ2-7; TRBD1 matches 8 bases. This CDR3 has 18 residues. Trimming removed 0 bases from V and 2 bases from J; junction bases left unmatched: 13. Germline V CDR1 and CDR2: SGHRS, YFSETQ. The CDR3 here is CASSLATPGGVITYEQYF. The CDR3 nucleotides read TGCGCCAGCAGCTTGGCCACTCCAGGGGGCGTAATAACCTACGAGCAGTACTTC. The entire variable domain, with the rest obtained from reference TRBV5-1 and TRBJ2-7, is as follows: KAGVTQTPRYLIKTRGQQVTLSCSPISGHRSVSWYQQTPGQGLQFLFEYFSETQRNKGNFPGRFSGRQFSNSRSEMNVSTLELGDSALYLCASSLATPGGVITYEQYFGPGTRLTVT.

This sequence joins TRBV6-4 and TRBJ1-5; 7 nucleotides align to TRBD1. There are 16 residues in the CDR3. Looked up from germline, CDR1 is MRHNA and CDR2 is SNTAGT. The V gene end was trimmed by 5 bases and the J gene end by 7 bases; junction bases not matched to a gene: 14. CDR3 nucleotides: TGTGCCAGCAGTAGCAATTTTAACAGGGGAGGACAGCCCCAGCATTTT. Its protein is CASSSNFNRGGQPQHF.

The chain is built from TRBV7-3 and TRBJ1-1, with D unclear. Trimming took off 5 bases at V and 0 bases at J, with 7 bases between the two ends. Germline V gene sequence: CDR1 SGHTA, CDR2 FQGTGA. The CDR3 length is 13 residues. DNA of the CDR3: TGTGCCAGCAGCGTAAGGATGAACACTGAAGCTTTCTTT. Translated, it gives CASSVRMNTEAFF. The variable domain in full, with the rest retrieved from reference TRBV7-3 and TRBJ1-1, is GAGVSQTPSNKVTEKGKYVELRCDPISGHTALYWYRQSLGQGPEFLIYFQGTGAADDSGLPNDRFFAVRPEGSVSTLKIQRTERGDSAVYLCASSVRMNTEAFFGQGTRLTVV.

V usage is TRBV27 and J usage is TRBJ2-3; 10 nucleotides line up with TRBD1. The CDR3 spans 16 residues. Germline assignment: CDR1 MNHEY and CDR2 SMNVEV (reference sequence). Trimming cost V 5 bases and J 6 bases; bases outside gene matches: 11. The CDR3 sequence: CASSLSGTGESDTQYF. CDR3 sequence (DNA): TGTGCCAGCAGTCTCAGCGGGACAGGGGAATCCGATACGCAGTATTTT.

The V call is TRBV5-1, the J call TRBJ2-1, with 8 bases matching TRBD1. The CDR3 consists of 15 residues. Unmatched junction bases numbered 7, after V lost 2 bases and J lost 6 bases. Germline CDR1 SGHRS, CDR2 YFSETQ. CDR3 bases: TGCGCCAGCAGCTTTGGGGGGCAGGGGGCCAATGAGCAGTTCTTC. Translation: CASSFGGQGANEQFF.

This rearrangement joins TRBV6-5 to TRBJ2-1; maybe TRBD2 (5 bases). Germline CDR1 reads MNHEY; CDR2 reads SVGAGI. Deletions cut 6 bases from V and 0 bases from J, with 12 bases between. The CDR3 is 15 amino acids. The CDR3 DNA reads as TGTGCCAGCAGATCGGGATGGAGCTCCTACAATGAGCAGTTCTTC. Its translation: CASRSGWSSYNEQFF.

J is TRBJ2-7 and V is TRBV30, with TRBD1 matching 10 bases. The length of the CDR3 is 12 residues. The V segment lost 5 bases and the J segment 3 bases; nucleotides outside the gene matches: 1. CDR1 is GTSNPN, CDR2 SVGIG, per germline (reference sequence). The CDR3 is CAWGQGGYEQYF. The CDR3 nucleotides are TGTGCCTGGGGACAGGGGGGCTACGAGCAGTACTTC.

The chain uses TRBV9 and TRBJ1-2, with 9 bases fitting TRBD1. CDR1 and CDR2 from the germline V gene are SGDLS and YYNGEE. CDR3 length: 15 amino acids. The ends lost 5 bases at V and 5 bases at J; junction bases unmatched: 10. CDR3 in DNA: TGTGCCAGCAGATTACAGGACAGGGGAATTTATGGCTACACCTTC. Translating gives CASRLQDRGIYGYTF.

The rearrangement links TRBV11-1 to TRBJ2-3; possibly TRBD1 or TRBD2 for D (5 bases each). The CDR3 is 13 amino acids. Germline loops: CDR1 SGHAT, CDR2 FQDESV (reference sequence). The V gene lost 5 bases and the J gene lost 5 bases, with 11 bases spanning the gap. CDR3 loop: CASSQGTRDTQYF. The CDR3 DNA follows: TGTGCCAGCAGCCAAGGGACCCGAGATACGCAGTATTTT.

This chain joins TRBV6-5 and TRBJ1-1; no clear D gene. V lost 0 bases, J lost 1 base, and 3 bases lay in between. Per the germline V gene, CDR1 is MNHEY and CDR2 is SVGAGI. This CDR3 spans 13 amino acids. For the CDR3, the DNA is TGTGCCAGCAGTTACTCGAAGAACACTGAAGCTTTCTTT. Protein sequence: CASSYSKNTEAFF.

The J gene is TRBJ1-2, the V gene TRBV6-6; D not certain. V was cut by 7 bases and J by 6 bases, with 21 bases left in between. The CDR3 spans 15 residues. CDR1 and CDR2 from the germline V gene are MNHNY and SVGAGI (reference sequence). The CDR3 nucleotides read TGTGCCAGCACCTATACCGTGTGGCACGCGGATGGCTACACCTTC. It yields the protein CASTYTVWHADGYTF.

V and J are TRBV6-6 and TRBJ2-7, with 9 nucleotides matching TRBD2. V shed 5 bases and J 5 bases; nucleotides not matched to a gene: 4. The CDR3 extends over 13 amino acids. Germline lookup yields CDR1 MNHNY and CDR2 SVGAGI (reference sequence). The CDR3 loop is CASSRTSANEQYF. Written as DNA, the CDR3 is TGTGCCAGCAGTCGGACTAGCGCCAACGAGCAGTACTTC.

The chain recombines TRBV4-1 with TRBJ2-5; D is ambiguous. Germline CDR1 MGHRA, CDR2 YSYEKL. This CDR3 is 17 amino acids long. Trimming took 1 base from V and 1 from J, leaving 16 bases between them. CDR3: CASSQGPPLGLQETQYF. The CDR3 DNA is TGCGCCAGCAGCCAAGGACCTCCACTCGGGCTCCAAGAGACCCAGTACTTC.

The chain joins TRBV15 to TRBJ1-2; D is ambiguous. The CDR3 length is 14 residues. The germline gives CDR1 LNHNV, CDR2 YYDKDF (reference sequence). Trimming removed 2 bases from V and 6 bases from J, with 13 bases in between. DNA of the CDR3: TGTGCCACCAGCAGACTTCGGGAGATTCATGGCTACACCTTC. Its protein is CATSRLREIHGYTF. The full variable domain, with the rest looked up from reference TRBV15 and TRBJ1-2, is DAMVIQNPRYQVTQFGKPVTLSCSQTLNHNVMYWYQQKSSQAPKLLFHYYDKDFNNEADTPDNFQSRRPNTSFCFLDIRSPGLGDTAMYLCATSRLREIHGYTFGSGTRLTVV.

The chain recombines TRBV7-2 with TRBJ2-5; tentative D call: TRBD2 (6 bases). CDR3 length: 18 residues. Per germline, CDR1 SGHTA and CDR2 FQGNSA. V was clipped by 1 base and J by 1 base, with 19 bases between them. Written as DNA, the CDR3 is TGTGCCAGCAGCTTAGTGATTGGCAGGAGGGGACGCCAAGAGACCCAGTACTTC. Amino acids: CASSLVIGRRGRQETQYF.

This clone was detected once. This chain joins TRBV5-1 and TRBJ2-5; either TRBD1 or TRBD2 may fit D (5 bases each). Germline CDR1 reads SGHRS; CDR2 reads YFSETQ. This CDR3 spans 14 amino acids. V was pared by 4 bases and J by 2 bases, with 12 bases between. CDR3 in DNA: TGCGCCAGCAGCCTAAGGGACCTACAAGAGACCCAGTACTTC. Protein sequence: CASSLRDLQETQYF.

This sequence joins TRBV18 and TRBJ1-2, with a tentative D call TRBD1 (5 bases). This CDR3 is 14 amino acids long. V was shortened by 4 bases and J by 4 bases, with 13 bases between the two germline ends. Germline V gives CDR1 KGHSH, CDR2 LQKENI. CDR3 loop: CASSQDRGVYGYTF. CDR3 in DNA: TGTGCCAGCTCACAGGACCGGGGGGTCTATGGCTACACCTTC.

The V gene is TRBV7-8, the J gene TRBJ2-5; 10 bases agree with TRBD2. Germline CDR1 and CDR2: SGHVS and FQNEAQ. The J segment lost 1 base and the V segment lost 4 bases, leaving 9 bases of the junction unmatched. The CDR3 has 17 residues. Here the CDR3 DNA reads TGTGCCAGCAGCTCCCGTCGACTAGCGGGTGGCCAAGAGACCCAGTACTTC. Translation: CASSSRRLAGGQETQYF.

CDR3: CASSFAQVAGYTF. CDR3 nucleotide sequence: TGTGCCAGCAGCTTCGCACAGGTTGCCGGCTACACCTTC. The rearrangement uses TRBV13 and TRBJ1-2; tentative D call: TRBD1 (5 bases). This CDR3 has 13 amino acids. The V end was cut by 3 bases, the J end by 8 bases, with 13 bases between. Per the germline V gene, CDR1 is PRHDT and CDR2 is FYEKMQ (reference sequence).